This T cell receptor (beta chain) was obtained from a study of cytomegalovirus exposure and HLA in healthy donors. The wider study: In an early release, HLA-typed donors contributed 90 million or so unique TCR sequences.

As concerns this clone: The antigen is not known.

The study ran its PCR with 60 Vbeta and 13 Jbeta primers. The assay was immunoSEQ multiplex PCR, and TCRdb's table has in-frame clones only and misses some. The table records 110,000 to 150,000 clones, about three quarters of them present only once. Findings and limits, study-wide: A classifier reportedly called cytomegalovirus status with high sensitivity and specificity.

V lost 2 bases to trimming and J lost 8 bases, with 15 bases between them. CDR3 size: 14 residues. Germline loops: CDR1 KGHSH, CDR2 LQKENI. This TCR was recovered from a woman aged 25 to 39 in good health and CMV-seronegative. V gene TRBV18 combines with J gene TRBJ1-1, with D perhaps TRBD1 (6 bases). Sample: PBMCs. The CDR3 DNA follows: TGTGCCAGCTCACCAGAAGGACAGTTGTCGGAAGCTTTCTTT. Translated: CASSPEGQLSEAFF.